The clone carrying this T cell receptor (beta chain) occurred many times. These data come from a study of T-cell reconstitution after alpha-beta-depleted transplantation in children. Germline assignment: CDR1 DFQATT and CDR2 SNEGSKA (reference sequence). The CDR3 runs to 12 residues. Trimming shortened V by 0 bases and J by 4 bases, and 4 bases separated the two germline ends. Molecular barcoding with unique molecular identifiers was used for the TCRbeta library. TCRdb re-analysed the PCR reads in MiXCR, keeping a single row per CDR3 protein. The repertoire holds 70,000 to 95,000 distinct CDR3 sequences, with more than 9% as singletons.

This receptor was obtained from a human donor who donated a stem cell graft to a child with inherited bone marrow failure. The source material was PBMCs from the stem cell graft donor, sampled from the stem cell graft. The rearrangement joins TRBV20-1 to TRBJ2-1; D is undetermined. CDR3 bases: TGCAGTGCTAGAGAGGAGTACAATGAGCAGTTCTTC. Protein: CSAREEYNEQFF.